The TCR beta chain under discussion was sequenced for a study of a mutant IDH1 vaccine in newly diagnosed glioma. Whole-study results and caveats: Vaccine-induced immune responses were detected in about 95% of patients.

V lost 9 bases and J lost 5, with 9 bases in between. Germline V CDR1 and CDR2: SEHNR, FQNEAQ (reference sequence). This CDR3 contains 11 residues. Regarding time point: week 5, during vaccination. With topical imiquimod, each dose of the vaccine consisted of 300 ug of mutant IDH1 20-mer peptide. This table comes from immunoSEQ multiplex PCR, and its TCRdb copy is limited to in-frame clones, with some not included. The data show about 54,000 clones, with over 70% seen just once and 3% to 3.5% held by the top ten. As regards this clone: Its antigen is still unknown.

This TCR derives from a young man with glioma. The input for sequencing was PBMCs, taken from a glioma patient whose treatment included an IDH1 peptide vaccine. The rearrangement links TRBV7-9 to TRBJ2-3; D is undetermined. The chain's CDR3 is CASEHGDTQYF. In DNA, the CDR3 is TGTGCCAGTGAGCATGGAGATACGCAGTATTTT.